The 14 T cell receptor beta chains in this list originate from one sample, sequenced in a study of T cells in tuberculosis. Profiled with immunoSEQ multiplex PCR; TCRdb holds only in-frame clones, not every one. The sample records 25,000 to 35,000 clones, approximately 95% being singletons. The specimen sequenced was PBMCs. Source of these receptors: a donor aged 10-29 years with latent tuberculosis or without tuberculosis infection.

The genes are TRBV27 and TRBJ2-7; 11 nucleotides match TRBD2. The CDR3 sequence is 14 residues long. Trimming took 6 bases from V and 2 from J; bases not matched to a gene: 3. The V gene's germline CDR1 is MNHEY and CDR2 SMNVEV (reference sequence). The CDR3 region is CASRLAGATYEQYF. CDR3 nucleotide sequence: TGTGCCAGCAGACTAGCGGGGGCGACCTACGAGCAGTACTTC.

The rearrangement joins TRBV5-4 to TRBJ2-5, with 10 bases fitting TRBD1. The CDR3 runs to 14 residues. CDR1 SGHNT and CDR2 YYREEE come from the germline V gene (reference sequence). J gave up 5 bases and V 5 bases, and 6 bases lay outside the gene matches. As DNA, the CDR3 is TGTGCCAGCAGTCGACAGGGGGCGGTGGAGACCCAGTACTTC. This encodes CASSRQGAVETQYF.

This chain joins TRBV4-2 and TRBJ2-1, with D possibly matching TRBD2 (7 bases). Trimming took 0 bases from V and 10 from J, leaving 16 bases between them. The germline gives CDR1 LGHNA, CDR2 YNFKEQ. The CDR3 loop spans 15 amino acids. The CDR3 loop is CASSQDEGGSSEQFF. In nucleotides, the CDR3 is TGTGCCAGCAGCCAAGATGAGGGGGGGTCAAGCGAGCAGTTCTTC.

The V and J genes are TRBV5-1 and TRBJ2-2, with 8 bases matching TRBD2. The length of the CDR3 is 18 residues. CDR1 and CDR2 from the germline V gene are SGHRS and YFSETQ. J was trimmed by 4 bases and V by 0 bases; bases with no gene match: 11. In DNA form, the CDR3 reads TGCGCCAGCAGCTTGGTTTGGCCCTCCCGGGGGGGCACCGGGGAGCTGTTTTTT. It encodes CASSLVWPSRGGTGELFF.

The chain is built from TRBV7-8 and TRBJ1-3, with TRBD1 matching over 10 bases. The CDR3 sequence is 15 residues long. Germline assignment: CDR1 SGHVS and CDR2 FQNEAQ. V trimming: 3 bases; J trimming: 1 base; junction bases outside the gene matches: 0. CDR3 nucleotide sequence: TGTGCCAGCAGCTTGGACAGGGGGTCTGGAAACACCATATATTTT. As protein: CASSLDRGSGNTIYF.

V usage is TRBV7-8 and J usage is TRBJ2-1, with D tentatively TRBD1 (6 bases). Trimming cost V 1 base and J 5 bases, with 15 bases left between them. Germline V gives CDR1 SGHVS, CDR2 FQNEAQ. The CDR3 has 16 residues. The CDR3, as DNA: TGTGCCAGCAGCTTAGGTTTATGGGGGCGCCACAATGAGCAGTTCTTC. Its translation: CASSLGLWGRHNEQFF. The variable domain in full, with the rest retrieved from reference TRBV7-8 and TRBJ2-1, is GAGVSQSPRYKVAKRGQDVALRCDPISGHVSLFWYQQALGQGPEFLTYFQNEAQLDKSGLPSDRFFAERPEGSVSTLKIQRTQQEDSAVYLCASSLGLWGRHNEQFFGPGTRLTVL.

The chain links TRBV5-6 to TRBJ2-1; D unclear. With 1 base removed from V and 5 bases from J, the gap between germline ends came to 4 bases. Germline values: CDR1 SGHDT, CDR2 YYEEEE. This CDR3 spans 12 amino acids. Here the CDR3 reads CASSLLDNEQFF. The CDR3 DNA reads TGTGCCAGCAGCTTGTTAGACAATGAGCAGTTCTTC.

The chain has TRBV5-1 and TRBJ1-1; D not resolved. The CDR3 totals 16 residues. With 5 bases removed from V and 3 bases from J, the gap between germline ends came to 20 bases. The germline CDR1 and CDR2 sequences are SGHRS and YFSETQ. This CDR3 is CASSNRQAGEDTEAFF. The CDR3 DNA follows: TGCGCCAGCAGTAATCGGCAGGCGGGCGAAGACACTGAAGCTTTCTTT.

CDR3 in DNA: TGCAGCGTTCGACAGGGAAAAGTCGAGCAGTACTTC. Protein sequence: CSVRQGKVEQYF. The chain is built from TRBV29-1 and TRBJ2-7, with TRBD1 identical over 7 bases. In germline, CDR1 is SQVTM, CDR2 ANQGSEA. The CDR3 has 12 amino acids. V lost 5 bases and J lost 6; bases outside the gene matches: 7.

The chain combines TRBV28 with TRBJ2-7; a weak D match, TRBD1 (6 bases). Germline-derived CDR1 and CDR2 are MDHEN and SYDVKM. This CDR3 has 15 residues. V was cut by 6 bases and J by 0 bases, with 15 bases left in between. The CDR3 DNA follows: TGTGCCAGCAGCACAACAGGGCAAAGCTCCTACGAGCAGTACTTC. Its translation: CASSTTGQSSYEQYF.

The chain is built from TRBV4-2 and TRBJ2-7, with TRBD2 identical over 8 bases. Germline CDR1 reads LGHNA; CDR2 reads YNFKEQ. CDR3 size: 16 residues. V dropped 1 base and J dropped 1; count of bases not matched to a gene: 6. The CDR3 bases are TGTGCCAGCAGCCAAGCATCGACTAGCGCTTCCTACGAGCAGTACTTC. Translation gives CASSQASTSASYEQYF.

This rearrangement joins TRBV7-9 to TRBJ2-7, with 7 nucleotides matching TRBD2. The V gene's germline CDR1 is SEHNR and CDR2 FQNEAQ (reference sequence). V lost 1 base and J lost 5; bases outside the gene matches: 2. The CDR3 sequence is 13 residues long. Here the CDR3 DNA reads TGTGCCAGCAGCTTAGTCGGGGGGAACGAGCAGTACTTC. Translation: CASSLVGGNEQYF.

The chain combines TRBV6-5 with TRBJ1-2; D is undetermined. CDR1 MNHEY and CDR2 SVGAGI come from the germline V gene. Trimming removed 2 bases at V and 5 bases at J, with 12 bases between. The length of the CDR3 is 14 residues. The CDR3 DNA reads TGTGCCAGCAGTTACACGCGAGACGGGTATGGCTACACCTTC. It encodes CASSYTRDGYGYTF.

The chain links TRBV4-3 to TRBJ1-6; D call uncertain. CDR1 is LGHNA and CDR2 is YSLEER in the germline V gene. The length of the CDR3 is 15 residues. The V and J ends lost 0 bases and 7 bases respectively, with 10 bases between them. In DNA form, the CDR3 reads TGCGCCAGCAGCCAAGATACCAGAATGAATTCACCCCTCCACTTT. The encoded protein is CASSQDTRMNSPLHF.